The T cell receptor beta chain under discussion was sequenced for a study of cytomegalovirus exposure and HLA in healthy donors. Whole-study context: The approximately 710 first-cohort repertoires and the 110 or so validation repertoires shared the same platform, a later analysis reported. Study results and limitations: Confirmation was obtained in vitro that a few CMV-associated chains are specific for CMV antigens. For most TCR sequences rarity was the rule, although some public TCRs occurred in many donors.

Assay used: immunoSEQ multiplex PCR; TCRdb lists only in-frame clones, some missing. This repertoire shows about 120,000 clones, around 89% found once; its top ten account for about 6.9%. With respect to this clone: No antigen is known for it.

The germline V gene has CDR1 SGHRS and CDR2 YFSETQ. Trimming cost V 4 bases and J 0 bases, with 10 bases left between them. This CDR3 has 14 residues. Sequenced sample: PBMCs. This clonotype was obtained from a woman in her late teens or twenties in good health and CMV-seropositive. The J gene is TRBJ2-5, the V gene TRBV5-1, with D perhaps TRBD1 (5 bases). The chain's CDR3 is CASSGRQYQETQYF. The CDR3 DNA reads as TGCGCCAGCAGCGGACGACAGTACCAAGAGACCCAGTACTTC.